Described below is a single TCR beta chain sequence and its context. The data are from a study of blood T cell repertoires in COVID-19. This table comes from immunoSEQ multiplex PCR, and its TCRdb copy is limited to in-frame clones, with some not included. The sample has 150,000 to 200,000 clones, roughly four fifths seen once. This receptor was identified in a man aged 45 to 65 who had recovered from COVID-19. Sequenced material: PBMCs or T cells enriched from blood (not recorded which).

The CDR3 DNA reads TGTGCCAGCAGCTTAGGGACAGGGGTTGCAGATACGCAGTATTTT. This sequence encodes CASSLGTGVADTQYF. The V and J genes are TRBV7-3 and TRBJ2-3; TRBD1 matches 10 bases. The CDR3 is 15 amino acids. The germline V gene encodes CDR1 SGHTA and CDR2 FQGTGA. Unmatched junction bases numbered 3, after V lost 2 bases and J lost 4 bases. Full variable domain (outside the CDR3, taken from reference TRBV7-3 and TRBJ2-3): GAGVSQTPSNKVTEKGKYVELRCDPISGHTALYWYRQSLGQGPEFLIYFQGTGAADDSGLPNDRFFAVRPEGSVSTLKIQRTERGDSAVYLCASSLGTGVADTQYFGPGTRLTVL.